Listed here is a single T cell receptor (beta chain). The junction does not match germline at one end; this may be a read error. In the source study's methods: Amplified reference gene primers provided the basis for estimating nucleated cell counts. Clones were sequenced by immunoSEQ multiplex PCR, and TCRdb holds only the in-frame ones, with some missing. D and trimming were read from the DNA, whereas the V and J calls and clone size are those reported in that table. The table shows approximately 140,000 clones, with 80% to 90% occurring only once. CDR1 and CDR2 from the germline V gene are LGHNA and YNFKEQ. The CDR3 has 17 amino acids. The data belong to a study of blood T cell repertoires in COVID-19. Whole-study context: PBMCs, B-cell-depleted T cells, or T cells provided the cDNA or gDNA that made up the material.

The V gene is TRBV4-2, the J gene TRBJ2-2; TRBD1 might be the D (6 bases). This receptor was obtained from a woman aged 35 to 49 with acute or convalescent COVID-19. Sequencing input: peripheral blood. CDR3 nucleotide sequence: TGTGCCAGCAGCCAAGATAGTCCTAGGGGGAACCCCGGGGAGCTGTTTTTT. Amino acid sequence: CASSQDSPRGNPGELFF.